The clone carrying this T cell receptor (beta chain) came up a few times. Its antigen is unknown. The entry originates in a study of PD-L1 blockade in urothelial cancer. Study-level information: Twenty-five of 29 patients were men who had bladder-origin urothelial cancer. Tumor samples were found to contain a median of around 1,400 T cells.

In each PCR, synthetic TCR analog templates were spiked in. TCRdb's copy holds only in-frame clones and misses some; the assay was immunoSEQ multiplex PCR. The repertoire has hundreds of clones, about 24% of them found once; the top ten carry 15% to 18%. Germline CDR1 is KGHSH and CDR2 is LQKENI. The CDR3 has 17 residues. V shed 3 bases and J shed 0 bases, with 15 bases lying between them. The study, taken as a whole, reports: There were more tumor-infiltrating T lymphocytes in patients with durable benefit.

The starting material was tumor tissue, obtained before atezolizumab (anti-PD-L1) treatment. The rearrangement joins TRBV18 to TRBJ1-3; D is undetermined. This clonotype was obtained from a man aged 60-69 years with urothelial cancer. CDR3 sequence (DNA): TGTGCCAGCTCACCTGAAAATATTTTGAGCTCTGGAAACACCATATATTTT. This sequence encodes CASSPENILSSGNTIYF.